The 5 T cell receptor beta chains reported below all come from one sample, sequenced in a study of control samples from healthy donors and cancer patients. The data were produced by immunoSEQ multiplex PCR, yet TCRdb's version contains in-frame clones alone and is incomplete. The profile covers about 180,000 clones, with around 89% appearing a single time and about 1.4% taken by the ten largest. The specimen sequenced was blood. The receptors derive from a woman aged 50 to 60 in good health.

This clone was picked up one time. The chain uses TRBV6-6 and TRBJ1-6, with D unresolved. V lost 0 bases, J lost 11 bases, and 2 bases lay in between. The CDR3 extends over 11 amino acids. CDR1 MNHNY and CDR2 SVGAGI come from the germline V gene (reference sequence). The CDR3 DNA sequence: TGTGCCAGCAGTTACTCTGCACCCCTCCACTTT. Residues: CASSYSAPLHF.

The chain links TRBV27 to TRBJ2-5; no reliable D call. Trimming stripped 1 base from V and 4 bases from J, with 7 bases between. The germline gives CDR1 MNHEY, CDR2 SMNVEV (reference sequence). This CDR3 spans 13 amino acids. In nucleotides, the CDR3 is TGTGCCAGCAGTTTATGGGGTCTAGAGACCCAGTACTTC. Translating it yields CASSLWGLETQYF.

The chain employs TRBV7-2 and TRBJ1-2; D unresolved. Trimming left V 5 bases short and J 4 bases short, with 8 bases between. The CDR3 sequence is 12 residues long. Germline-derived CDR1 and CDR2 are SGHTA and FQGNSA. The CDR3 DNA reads TGTGCCAGCAGCATTGCAGGCTATGGCTACACCTTC. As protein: CASSIAGYGYTF.

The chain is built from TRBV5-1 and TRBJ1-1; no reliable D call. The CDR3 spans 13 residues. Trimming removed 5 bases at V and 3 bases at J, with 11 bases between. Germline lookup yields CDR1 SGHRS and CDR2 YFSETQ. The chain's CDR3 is CASSEDVDTEAFF. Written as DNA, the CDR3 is TGCGCCAGCAGTGAAGACGTAGACACTGAAGCTTTCTTT.

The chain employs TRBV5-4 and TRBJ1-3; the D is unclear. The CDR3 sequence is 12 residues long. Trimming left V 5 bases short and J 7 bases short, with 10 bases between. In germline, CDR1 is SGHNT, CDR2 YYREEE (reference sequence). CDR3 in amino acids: CASSPAPNTIYF. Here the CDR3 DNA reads TGTGCCAGCAGTCCTGCCCCGAACACCATATATTTT.